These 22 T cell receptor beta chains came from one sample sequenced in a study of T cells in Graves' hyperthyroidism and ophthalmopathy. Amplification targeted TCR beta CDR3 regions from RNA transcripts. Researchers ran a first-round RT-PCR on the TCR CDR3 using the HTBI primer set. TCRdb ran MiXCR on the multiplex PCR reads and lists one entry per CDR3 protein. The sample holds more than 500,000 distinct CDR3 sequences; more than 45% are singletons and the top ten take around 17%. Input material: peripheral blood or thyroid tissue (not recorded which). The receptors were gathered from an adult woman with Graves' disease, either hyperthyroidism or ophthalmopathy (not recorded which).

The CDR3 region is CASSGRTGFNSPLHF. CDR3 DNA: TGTGCCAGCAGTGGCAGGACAGGGTTTAATTCACCCCTCCACTTT. This chain links TRBV12-3 or TRBV12-4 with TRBJ1-6, with 8 nucleotides matching TRBD1. The V and J ends lost 5 bases and 6 bases, in that order; junction bases with no gene match: 6. This CDR3 region has 15 residues.

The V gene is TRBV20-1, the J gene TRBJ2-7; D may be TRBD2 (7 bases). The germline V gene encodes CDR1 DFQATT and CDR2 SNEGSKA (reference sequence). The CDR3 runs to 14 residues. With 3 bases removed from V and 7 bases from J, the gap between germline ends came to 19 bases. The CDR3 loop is CSARQTGGAGEQYF. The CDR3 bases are TGCAGTGCTAGGCAGACTGGGGGGGCGGGGGAGCAGTACTTC.

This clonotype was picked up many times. CDR3 coding DNA: TGTGCCATCAGTGAGGGGTGGGGACAGGGGCTGACCATGAACACTGAAGCTTTCTTT. Its translation: CAISEGWGQGLTMNTEAFF. This chain connects TRBV10-3 to TRBJ1-1, with 10 bases that match TRBD1. This CDR3 contains 19 residues. Trimming at V came to 2 bases and at J to 0 bases, leaving 12 bases not matched to a gene. Germline assignment: CDR1 ENHRY and CDR2 SYGVKD.

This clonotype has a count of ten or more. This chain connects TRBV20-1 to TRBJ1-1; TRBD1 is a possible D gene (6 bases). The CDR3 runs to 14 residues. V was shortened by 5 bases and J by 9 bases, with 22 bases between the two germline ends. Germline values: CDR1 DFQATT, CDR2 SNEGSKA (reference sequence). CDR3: CSAQTTGALLKAFF. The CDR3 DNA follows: TGCAGTGCTCAAACCACGGGGGCCTTACTGAAAGCTTTCTTT.

The CDR3 region has the DNA TGCGCCAGCAGTGGTCGGCTAGCGGAGACCCAGTACTTC. Residues: CASSGRLAETQYF. This chain joins TRBV10-1 and TRBJ2-5, with a possible D match to TRBD2 (6 bases). The germline gives CDR1 WNHNN, CDR2 SYGVQD (reference sequence). Trimming removed 4 bases from V and 5 bases from J, with 11 bases in between. The CDR3 runs to 13 residues.

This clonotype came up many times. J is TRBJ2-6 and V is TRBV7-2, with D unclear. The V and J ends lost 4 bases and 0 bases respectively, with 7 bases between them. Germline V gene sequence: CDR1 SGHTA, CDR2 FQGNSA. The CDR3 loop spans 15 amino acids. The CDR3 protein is CASSSTVSGANVLTF. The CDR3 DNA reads TGTGCCAGCAGCTCCACGGTCTCTGGGGCCAACGTCCTGACTTTC. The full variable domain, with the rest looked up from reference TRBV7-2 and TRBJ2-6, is GAGVSQSPSNKVTEKGKDVELRCDPISGHTALYWYRQSLGQGLEFLIYFQGNSAPDKSGLPSDRFSAERTGGSVSTLTIQRTQQEDSAVYLCASSSTVSGANVLTFGAGSRLTVL.

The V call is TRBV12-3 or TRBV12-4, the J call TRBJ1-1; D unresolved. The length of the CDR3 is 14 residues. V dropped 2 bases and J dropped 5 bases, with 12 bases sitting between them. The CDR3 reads CASSLLSMGTEAFF. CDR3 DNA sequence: TGTGCCAGCAGTTTATTGAGTATGGGGACTGAAGCTTTCTTT.

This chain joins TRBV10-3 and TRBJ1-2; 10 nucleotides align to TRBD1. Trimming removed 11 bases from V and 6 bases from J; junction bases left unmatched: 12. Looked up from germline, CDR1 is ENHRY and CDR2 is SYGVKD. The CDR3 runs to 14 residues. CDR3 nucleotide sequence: TGTGCCGTCCGGGACAGGGGAGTGGAAGATGGCTACACCTTC. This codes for CAVRDRGVEDGYTF.

This chain's CDR3 is CARHGRDGYTF. CDR3 coding DNA: TGTGCTAGGCACGGTAGGGATGGCTACACCTTC. The chain carries TRBV2 and TRBJ1-2, with D uncertain. Germline CDR1 reads SNHLY; CDR2 reads FYNNEI. The CDR3 consists of 11 residues.

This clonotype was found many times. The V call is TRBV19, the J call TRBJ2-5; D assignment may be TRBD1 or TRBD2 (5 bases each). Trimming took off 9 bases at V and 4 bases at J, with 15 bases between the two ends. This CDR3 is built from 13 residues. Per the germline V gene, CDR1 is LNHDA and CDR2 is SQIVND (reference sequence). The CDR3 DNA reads TGTGCCAGCACTGAGAGGGGCCGAGAGACCCAGTACTTC. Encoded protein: CASTERGRETQYF.

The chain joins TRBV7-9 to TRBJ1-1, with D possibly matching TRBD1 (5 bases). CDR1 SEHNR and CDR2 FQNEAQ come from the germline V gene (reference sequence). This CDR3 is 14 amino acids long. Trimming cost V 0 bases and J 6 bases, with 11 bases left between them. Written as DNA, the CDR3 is TGTGCCAGCAGCTTAGCGGGCAGGGCGGCTGAAGCTTTCTTT. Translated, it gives CASSLAGRAAEAFF. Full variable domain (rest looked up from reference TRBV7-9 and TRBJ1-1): DTGVSQNPRHKITKRGQNVTFRCDPISEHNRLYWYRQTLGQGPEFLTYFQNEAQLEKSRLLSDRFSAERPKGSFSTLEIQRTEQGDSAMYLCASSLAGRAAEAFFGQGTRLTVV.

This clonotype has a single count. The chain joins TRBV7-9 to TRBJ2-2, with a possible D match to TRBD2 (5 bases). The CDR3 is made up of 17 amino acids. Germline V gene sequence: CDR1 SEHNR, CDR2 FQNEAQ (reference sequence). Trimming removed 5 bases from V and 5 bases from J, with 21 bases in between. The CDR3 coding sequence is TGTGCCAGCAGCCTCCACAACGGGATTCTTGGTACCGGGGAGCTGTTTTTT. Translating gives CASSLHNGILGTGELFF.

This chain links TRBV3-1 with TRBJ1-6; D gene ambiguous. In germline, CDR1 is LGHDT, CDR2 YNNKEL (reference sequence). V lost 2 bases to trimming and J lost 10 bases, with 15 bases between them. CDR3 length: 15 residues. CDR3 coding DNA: TGTGCCAGCAGCCAATCTTGGGATTCTGGGTCACCCCTCCACTTT. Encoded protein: CASSQSWDSGSPLHF.

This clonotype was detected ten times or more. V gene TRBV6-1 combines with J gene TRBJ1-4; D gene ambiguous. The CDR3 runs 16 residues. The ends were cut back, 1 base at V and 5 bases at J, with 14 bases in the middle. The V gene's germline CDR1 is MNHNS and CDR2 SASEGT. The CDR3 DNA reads TGTGCCAGCAGTGAAGTTCCGGGCGGGTGGAATGAAAAACTGTTTTTT. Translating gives CASSEVPGGWNEKLFF.

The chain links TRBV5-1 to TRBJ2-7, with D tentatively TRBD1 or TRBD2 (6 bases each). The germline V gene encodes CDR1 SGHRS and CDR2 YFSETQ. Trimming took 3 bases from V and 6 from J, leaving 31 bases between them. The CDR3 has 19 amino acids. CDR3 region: CASSSGWWFRGTPQAEQYF. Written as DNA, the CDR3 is TGCGCCAGCAGCTCGGGCTGGTGGTTCCGCGGGACACCTCAGGCCGAGCAGTACTTC.

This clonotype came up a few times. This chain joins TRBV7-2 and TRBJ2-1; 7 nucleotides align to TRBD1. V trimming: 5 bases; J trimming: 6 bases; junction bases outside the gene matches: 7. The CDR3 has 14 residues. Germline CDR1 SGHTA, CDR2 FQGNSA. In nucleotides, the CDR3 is TGTGCCAGCAGCAGGACCACAGGGGTCAATGAGCAGTTCTTC. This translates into CASSRTTGVNEQFF.

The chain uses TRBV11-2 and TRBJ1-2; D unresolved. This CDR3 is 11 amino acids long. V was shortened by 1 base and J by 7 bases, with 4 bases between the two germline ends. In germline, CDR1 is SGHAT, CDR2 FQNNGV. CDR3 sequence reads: CASSLVLGYTF. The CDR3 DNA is TGTGCCAGCAGCTTAGTTCTTGGCTACACCTTC.

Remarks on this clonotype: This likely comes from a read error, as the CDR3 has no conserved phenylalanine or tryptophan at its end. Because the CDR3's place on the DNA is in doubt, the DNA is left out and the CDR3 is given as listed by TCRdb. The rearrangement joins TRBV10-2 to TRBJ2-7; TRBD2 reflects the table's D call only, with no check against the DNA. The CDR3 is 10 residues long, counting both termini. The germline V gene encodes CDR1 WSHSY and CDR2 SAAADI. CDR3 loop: CASSDGGSGY.

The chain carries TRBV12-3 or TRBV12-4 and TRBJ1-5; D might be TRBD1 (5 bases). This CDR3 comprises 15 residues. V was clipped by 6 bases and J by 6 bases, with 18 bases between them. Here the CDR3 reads CASSPAGGVGQPQHF. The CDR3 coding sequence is TGTGCCAGCAGCCCCGCGGGGGGAGTCGGTCAGCCCCAGCATTTT.

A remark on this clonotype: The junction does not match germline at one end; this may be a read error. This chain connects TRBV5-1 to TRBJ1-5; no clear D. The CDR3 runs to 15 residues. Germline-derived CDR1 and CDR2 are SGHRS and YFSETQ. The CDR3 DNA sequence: TGTGCCAGCAGCCCAGTCTCCGGGAGAGGTGAGACCCAGCATTTT. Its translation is CASSPVSGRGETQHF.

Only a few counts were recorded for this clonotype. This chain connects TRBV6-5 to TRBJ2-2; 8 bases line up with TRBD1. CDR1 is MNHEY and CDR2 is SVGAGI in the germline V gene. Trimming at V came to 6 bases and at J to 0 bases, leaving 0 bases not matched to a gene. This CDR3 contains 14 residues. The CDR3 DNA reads TGTGCCAGCAGGACAGGGGCGAACACCGGGGAGCTGTTTTTT. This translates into CASRTGANTGELFF.

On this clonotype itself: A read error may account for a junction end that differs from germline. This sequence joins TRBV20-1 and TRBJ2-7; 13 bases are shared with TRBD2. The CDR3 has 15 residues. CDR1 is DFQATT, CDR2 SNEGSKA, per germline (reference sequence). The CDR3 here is CSATRTSGGPDEQHF. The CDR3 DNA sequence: TGCAGTGCTACCCGGACTAGCGGGGGACCCGACGAGCAGCACTTC.